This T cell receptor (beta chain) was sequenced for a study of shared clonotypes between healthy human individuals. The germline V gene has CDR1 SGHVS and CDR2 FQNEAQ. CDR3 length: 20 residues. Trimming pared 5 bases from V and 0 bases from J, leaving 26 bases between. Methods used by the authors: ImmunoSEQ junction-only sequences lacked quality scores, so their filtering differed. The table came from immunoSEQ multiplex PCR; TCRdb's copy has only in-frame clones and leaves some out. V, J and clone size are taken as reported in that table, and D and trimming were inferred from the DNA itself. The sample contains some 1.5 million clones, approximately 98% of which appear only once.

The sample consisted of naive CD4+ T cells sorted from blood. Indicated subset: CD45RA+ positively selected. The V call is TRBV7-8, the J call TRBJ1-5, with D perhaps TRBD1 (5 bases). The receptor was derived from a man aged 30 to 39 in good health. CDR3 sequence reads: CASSAIRDRYSPYSNQPQHF. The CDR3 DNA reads TGTGCCAGCAGCGCGATCCGGGACCGGTATAGCCCATATAGCAATCAGCCCCAGCATTTT.